The T cell receptor (beta chain) under discussion was sequenced for a study of T cell responses to AZD1222 COVID-19 vaccine. Whole-study findings and limits: Increased Spike-specific TCR breadth and depth were observed after two AZD1222 doses. Baseline seropositivity characterized only a handful of AZD1222 recipients. Without day 14 samples, only post-peak T cell repertoires were studied.

The CDR3 is 14 residues long. Trimming took 1 base from V and 0 from J, leaving 6 bases between them. Looked up from germline, CDR1 is SEHNR and CDR2 is FQNEAQ (reference sequence). Sequencing was performed with immunoSEQ multiplex PCR; in TCRdb, only in-frame clones are kept and a portion is missing. This table holds approximately 200,000 clones, 85% to 95% found once. Second doses at about 4 or about 12 weeks were pooled. This clone showed up just once. The antigen is unknown. Source: peripheral blood, taken 28 days after the second AZD1222 dose. The sequence was collected from an adult who received the AZD1222 COVID-19 vaccine. The chain uses TRBV7-9 and TRBJ1-2, with D possibly TRBD1 on 6 matching bases. The CDR3, as DNA: TGTGCCAGCAGCTTAGGGACAGCTAACTATGGCTACACCTTC. Translated: CASSLGTANYGYTF.